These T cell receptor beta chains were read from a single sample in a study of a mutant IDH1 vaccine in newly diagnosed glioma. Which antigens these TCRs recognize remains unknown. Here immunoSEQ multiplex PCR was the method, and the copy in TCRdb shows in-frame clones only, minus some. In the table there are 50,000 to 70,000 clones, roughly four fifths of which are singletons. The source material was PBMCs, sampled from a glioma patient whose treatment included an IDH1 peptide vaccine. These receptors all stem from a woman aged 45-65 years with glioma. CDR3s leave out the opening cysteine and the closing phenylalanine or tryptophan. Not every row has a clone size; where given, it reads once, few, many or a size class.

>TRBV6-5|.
ASSYIAGGQETQY
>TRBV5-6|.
ASSTGGGTEAF
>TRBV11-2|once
ASSLADGLVSGNTIY
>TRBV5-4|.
ASSLGNRGLADTQY
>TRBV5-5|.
ASSLDPYQNTGELF
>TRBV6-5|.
ASLNTYNEQF
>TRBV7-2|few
ASSLGGGLVYGYT
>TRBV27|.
ASSLRIGELF
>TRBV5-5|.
ASSLVRGTEAF
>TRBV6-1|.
ASMWVQGEKLF
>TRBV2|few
ASSQQGSNQPQH
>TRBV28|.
ASSFHRESNYGYT
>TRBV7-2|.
ASSPRLAGETQY
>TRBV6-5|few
ASSYPGFNGYT
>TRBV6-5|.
ASSSQETQY
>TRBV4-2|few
ASSQDGRDVSEAF
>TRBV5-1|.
ASSYTIPNEKLF
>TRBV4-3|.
ASSQDPQRGSGNEQF
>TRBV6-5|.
AGGTDTQY
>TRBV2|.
ASSGGRNYYEQY
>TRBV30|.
AWTGRTSYEQY
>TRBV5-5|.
ASRLTEQLNEKLF
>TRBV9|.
ASSGGGSGNTIY
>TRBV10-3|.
AISGGTATNEKLF
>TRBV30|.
AWSEGTLLTREAF
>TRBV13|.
ASSLGGFGYTEAF
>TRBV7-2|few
ASSLRQWSNYGYT
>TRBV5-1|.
ASSLGGGQLEAF